What follows is one T cell receptor (beta chain) and its context. No antigen is known for it. V lost 0 bases, J lost 3 bases, and 6 bases lay in between. Germline values: CDR1 SGHDT, CDR2 YYEEEE. The CDR3 length is 13 residues. The PBMCs had their origin in roughly 10 ml of fresh peripheral blood. TCR beta CDR3 region amplification was performed from RNA transcripts. Researchers ran a first-round RT-PCR on the TCR CDR3 using the HTBI primer set. MiXCR was run by TCRdb on the multiplex PCR reads, yielding one entry per CDR3 protein. Of approximately 260,000 distinct CDR3 sequences in the sample, roughly 15% were seen once. The entry originates in a study of T cells in Graves' hyperthyroidism and ophthalmopathy. Findings and limits, study-wide: Progression to ophthalmopathy was predicted a median of about six months early.

The sequence was obtained from a woman in her 50s with Graves' hyperthyroidism that later progressed to Graves' ophthalmopathy. The sample comprised blood. The rearrangement joins TRBV5-6 to TRBJ2-5, with D hard to call. The CDR3 DNA sequence: TGTGCCAGCAGCTTGGCGCCGGAAGAGACCCAGTACTTC. Amino acids: CASSLAPEETQYF. The variable domain in full, completed from reference TRBV5-6 and TRBJ2-5, reads DAGVTQSPTHLIKTRGQQVTLRCSPKSGHDTVSWYQQALGQGPQFIFQYYEEEERQRGNFPDRFSGHQFPNYSSELNVNALLLGDSALYLCASSLAPEETQYFGPGTRLLVL.